Each of the 15 T cell receptor beta chains below was sequenced from the same sample in a study of control samples from healthy donors and cancer patients (dated by TCRdb to about 2020). Preparation of the library involved the immunoSEQ multiplex PCR assay. The clones in this table, taken by TCRdb from immuneACCESS, are in-frame only. Not every clone is retained; where verified, under half of the shortfall comes from an unresolved V gene, and the cause of the rest is unknown. Recorded for this sample are over 100,000 clones; approximately 90% of them occurred a single time. The top ten hold roughly 2.5% of the sample. The material sequenced was blood. These receptors came from a man aged 35 to 55 in good health.

The gene calls are TRBV29-1 and TRBJ2-3; 7 bases are shared with TRBD1. The trim removed 4 bases at V and 4 bases at J, leaving 11 bases unmatched. Per germline, CDR1 SQVTM and CDR2 ANQGSEA. The CDR3 length is 15 residues. The CDR3 reads CSVVNRGDSADTQYF. The DNA of the CDR3 is TGCAGCGTTGTTAACAGGGGAGACTCCGCAGATACGCAGTATTTT.

V usage is TRBV13 and J usage is TRBJ2-3; 13 nucleotides agree with TRBD2. The ends lost 5 bases at V and 6 bases at J; junction bases unmatched: 8. Per the germline V gene, CDR1 is PRHDT and CDR2 is FYEKMQ (reference sequence). The CDR3 runs 16 residues. CDR3: CASSPRLAGGGDTQYF. DNA for the CDR3: TGTGCCAGCAGCCCCCGACTAGCGGGGGGTGGGGATACGCAGTATTTT.

Written as DNA, the CDR3 is TGTGCCAGCAGTTTTGCTCCAGATACGCAGTATTTT. Translation: CASSFAPDTQYF. This chain connects TRBV12-3 or TRBV12-4 to TRBJ2-3; D ambiguous. Trimming pared 3 bases from V and 4 bases from J, leaving 5 bases between. This CDR3 is built from 12 residues.

The table lists this clone with a count of one. The genes are TRBV5-1 and TRBJ2-1, with TRBD1 matching 7 bases. The germline V gene has CDR1 SGHRS and CDR2 YFSETQ. The ends lost 2 bases at V and 2 bases at J; junction bases unmatched: 10. This CDR3 is 17 amino acids long. The CDR3 bases are TGCGCCAGCAGCTTATTCCGGGACAGCAATACCTACAATGAGCAGTTCTTC. Translation gives CASSLFRDSNTYNEQFF.

The chain carries TRBV5-6 and TRBJ2-7; maybe TRBD2 (5 bases). Germline V CDR1 and CDR2: SGHDT, YYEEEE. V was shortened by 0 bases and J by 5 bases, with 15 bases between the two germline ends. The CDR3 sequence is 15 residues long. In DNA form, the CDR3 reads TGTGCCAGCAGCTTGGGGGCGCGGGTCCGGAACGAGCAGTACTTC. The encoded protein is CASSLGARVRNEQYF.

The J gene is TRBJ1-3, the V gene TRBV10-1; tentative D call: TRBD1 (5 bases). Deletions cut 4 bases from V and 1 base from J, with 14 bases between. The CDR3 runs to 16 residues. The germline V gene has CDR1 WNHNN and CDR2 SYGVQD (reference sequence). In DNA form, the CDR3 reads TGCGCCAGCAGTGTATTAGACAGAGGGTCTGGAAACACCATATATTTT. This translates into CASSVLDRGSGNTIYF.

V and J are TRBV7-9 and TRBJ1-1; 8 positions agree with TRBD1. Germline-derived CDR1 and CDR2 are SEHNR and FQNEAQ (reference sequence). With V trimmed by 3 bases and J by 3 bases, 3 bases remained unmatched. This CDR3 has 14 amino acids. CDR3 amino acids: CASSFRGQDTEAFF. In DNA form, the CDR3 reads TGTGCCAGCAGCTTCAGGGGGCAAGACACTGAAGCTTTCTTT.

This chain uses TRBV7-2 with TRBJ1-2, with D perhaps matching TRBD1 (5 bases). This CDR3 contains 12 residues. Trimming left V 5 bases short and J 4 bases short, with 8 bases between. In germline, CDR1 is SGHTA, CDR2 FQGNSA. Here the CDR3 reads CASSPGSYGYTF. The DNA of the CDR3 is TGTGCCAGCAGCCCAGGGAGCTATGGCTACACCTTC.

The genes are TRBV18 and TRBJ2-1; tentatively, D is TRBD1 (5 bases). Germline CDR1 reads KGHSH; CDR2 reads LQKENI. There are 14 residues in the CDR3. The V and J ends lost 2 bases and 6 bases respectively, with 11 bases between them. In nucleotides, the CDR3 is TGTGCCAGCTCACCAGCCAGGGTGGCCAATGAGCAGTTCTTC. It translates to CASSPARVANEQFF. The full variable domain, rest sourced from reference TRBV18 and TRBJ2-1, is NAGVMQNPRHLVRRRGQEARLRCSPMKGHSHVYWYRQLPEEGLKFMVYLQKENIIDESGMPKERFSAEFPKEGPSILRIQQVVRGDSAAYFCASSPARVANEQFFGPGTRLTVL.

V usage is TRBV2 and J usage is TRBJ1-6; D not certain. Trimming shortened V by 2 bases and J by 8 bases, and 19 bases separated the two germline ends. CDR1 and CDR2 from the germline V gene are SNHLY and FYNNEI. CDR3 length: 17 amino acids. As DNA, the CDR3 is TGTGCCAGCAGTGAACGACCCGGGCGCAGTCTAGATTCACCCCTCCACTTT. As protein: CASSERPGRSLDSPLHF.

The V gene is TRBV29-1, the J gene TRBJ1-4; 7 nucleotides align to TRBD1. This CDR3 has 15 residues. The trim removed 6 bases at V and 4 bases at J, leaving 11 bases unmatched. Germline V gene lookup returns CDR1 SQVTM and CDR2 ANQGSEA. This chain's CDR3 is CSVPLEGQINEKLFF. The CDR3 nucleotides are TGCAGCGTGCCCCTTGAGGGACAGATTAATGAAAAACTGTTTTTT.

The chain combines TRBV2 with TRBJ1-6; 8 bases map to TRBD1. Germline V CDR1 and CDR2: SNHLY, FYNNEI. CDR3 length equals 14 residues. V shed 6 bases and J 8 bases; nucleotides not matched to a gene: 6. CDR3 nucleotide sequence: TGTGCCAGCAGACTGACAGGGGCGGATTCACCCCTCCACTTT. Its protein product is CASRLTGADSPLHF.

The V call is TRBV20-1, the J call TRBJ1-1; tentatively, D is TRBD1 (5 bases). Germline values: CDR1 DFQATT, CDR2 SNEGSKA (reference sequence). The CDR3 sequence is 11 residues long. V was cut by 6 bases and J by 10 bases, with 15 bases left in between. CDR3 loop: CSALLLRGAFF. In DNA, the CDR3 is TGCAGTGCCCTTCTCCTTAGGGGAGCTTTCTTT.

The chain is built from TRBV10-3 and TRBJ2-2, with TRBD2 matching over 8 bases. The germline V gene encodes CDR1 ENHRY and CDR2 SYGVKD. The CDR3 runs to 14 residues. J was trimmed by 0 bases and V by 8 bases; bases with no gene match: 2. The CDR3, as DNA: TGTGCCATCGGGGGACTAGCGAACACCGGGGAGCTGTTTTTT. It is translated as CAIGGLANTGELFF.

The CDR3 region has the DNA TGTGCCAGTAGCGAGGGGGTTTATAGCAATCAGCCCCAGCATTTT. Its protein is CASSEGVYSNQPQHF. The rearrangement joins TRBV19 to TRBJ1-5, with D possibly being TRBD1 (6 bases). CDR3 length: 15 amino acids. Looked up from germline, CDR1 is LNHDA and CDR2 is SQIVND (reference sequence). Trimming shortened V by 6 bases and J by 0 bases, and 12 bases separated the two germline ends.